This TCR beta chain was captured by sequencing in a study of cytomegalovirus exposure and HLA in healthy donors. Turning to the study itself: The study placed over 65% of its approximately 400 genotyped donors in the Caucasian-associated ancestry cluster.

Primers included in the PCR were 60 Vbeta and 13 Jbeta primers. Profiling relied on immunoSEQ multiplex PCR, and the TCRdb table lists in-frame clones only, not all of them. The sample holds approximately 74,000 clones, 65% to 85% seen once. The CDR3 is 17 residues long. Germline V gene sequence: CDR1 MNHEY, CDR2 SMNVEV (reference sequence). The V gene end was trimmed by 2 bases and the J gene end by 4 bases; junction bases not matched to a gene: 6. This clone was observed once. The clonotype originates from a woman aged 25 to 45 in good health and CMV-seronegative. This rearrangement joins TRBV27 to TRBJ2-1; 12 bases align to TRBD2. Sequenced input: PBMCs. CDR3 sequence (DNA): TGTGCCAGCAGTTTAGCGTCCGGGACTAGCGGGTACAATGAGCAGTTCTTC. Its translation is CASSLASGTSGYNEQFF.